What follows are 30 T cell receptor beta chains derived from one specimen sequenced in a study of blood T cell repertoires in COVID-19. TCRdb's copy holds only in-frame clones and misses some; the assay was immunoSEQ multiplex PCR. This sample has about 310,000 clones, with around 90% found just once. Sequenced input: peripheral blood. The receptors originated from a man aged 50 or older with active or convalescent COVID-19.

This clone was detected only a few times. The rearrangement links TRBV7-8 to TRBJ1-2; a possible D gene is TRBD1 (6 bases). The CDR3 is 15 amino acids. Germline values: CDR1 SGHVS, CDR2 FQNEAQ. Trimming took off 5 bases at V and 0 bases at J, with 13 bases between the two ends. The CDR3, as DNA: TGTGCCAGCAGCCCGGGGACACATACTAACTATGGCTACACCTTC. The encoded protein is CASSPGTHTNYGYTF.

Here the CDR3 reads CASSLVPGQTGNTIYF. The CDR3 region has the DNA TGTGCCAGCTCTTTAGTCCCCGGACAGACTGGAAACACCATATATTTT. The chain has TRBV18 and TRBJ1-3; possibly TRBD1 for D (6 bases). This CDR3 contains 16 residues. Trimming took 6 bases from V and 2 from J, leaving 17 bases between them. CDR1 and CDR2 (germline): KGHSH, LQKENI.

This rearrangement joins TRBV5-8 to TRBJ1-5; no clear D. The CDR3 has 14 residues. V gave up 0 bases and J gave up 5 bases, with 9 bases separating them. CDR1 and CDR2 from the germline V gene are SGHTS and YDEGEE. As DNA, the CDR3 is TGTGCCAGCAGCTTGGTATCTGGGCATCAGCCCCAGCATTTT. Protein: CASSLVSGHQPQHF.

For this clone: One end of the junction is discordant with germline, which a read error may explain. The chain carries TRBV24-1 and TRBJ2-7, with D perhaps TRBD2 (6 bases). The CDR3 is 12 amino acids. Looked up from germline, CDR1 is KGHDR and CDR2 is SFDVKD. The DNA for the CDR3 is TGTGCCACCAGTGAGTATCCGGGACTCAAGTGCTTC. Translation: CATSEYPGLKCF.

This chain joins TRBV2 and TRBJ2-1; 14 bases fit TRBD2. CDR1 SNHLY and CDR2 FYNNEI come from the germline V gene. The CDR3 spans 15 residues. The V gene end was trimmed by 4 bases and the J gene end by 8 bases; junction bases not matched to a gene: 4. The CDR3 is CASSGGLAGDYEQFF. Here the CDR3 DNA reads TGTGCCAGCAGTGGGGGACTAGCGGGAGATTATGAGCAGTTCTTC.

The rearrangement uses TRBV14 and TRBJ1-2; a possible D gene is TRBD1 (6 bases). Trimming took 5 bases from V and 0 from J, leaving 10 bases between them. The CDR3 contains 14 residues. In germline, CDR1 is SGHDN, CDR2 FVKESK. CDR3 in amino acids: CASSRGTPNYGYTF. As DNA, the CDR3 is TGTGCCAGCAGCAGGGGGACCCCTAACTATGGCTACACCTTC.

The chain joins TRBV6-5 to TRBJ2-2, with TRBD2 as a possible D gene (5 bases). Between the trimmed V and J ends, which lost 7 bases and 7 bases, there was a span of 16 bases. This CDR3 contains 14 residues. Germline CDR1 and CDR2: MNHEY and SVGAGI. The CDR3 spells CASTPLVSGGELFF. The CDR3 DNA reads TGTGCCAGCACCCCTTTAGTCAGCGGCGGGGAGCTGTTTTTT.

The chain links TRBV6-5 to TRBJ2-7, with 9 bases fitting TRBD1. V trimming: 0 bases; J trimming: 4 bases; junction bases outside the gene matches: 4. Per germline, CDR1 MNHEY and CDR2 SVGAGI. The CDR3 sequence is 15 residues long. In nucleotides, the CDR3 is TGTGCCAGCAGTTACTCGGGACAGGGTAGTTACGAGCAGTACTTC. As protein: CASSYSGQGSYEQYF.

This sequence joins TRBV6-2 or TRBV6-3 and TRBJ1-2, with 12 bases lining up with TRBD1. The V gene end was trimmed by 5 bases and the J gene end by 6 bases; junction bases not matched to a gene: 7. Germline-derived CDR1 and CDR2 are MNHEY and SVGEGT. The CDR3 consists of 15 residues. The CDR3 loop is CASSHRDRGLNGYTF. The CDR3, as DNA: TGTGCCAGCAGTCACCGGGACAGGGGGCTGAATGGCTACACCTTC.

The genes are TRBV3-1 (or the pseudogene TRBV3-2) and TRBJ2-7, with 7 bases that match TRBD1. V trimming: 4 bases; J trimming: 0 bases; junction bases outside the gene matches: 0. In germline, CDR1 is LGHDT, CDR2 YNNKEL (reference sequence). The CDR3 is made up of 13 amino acids. The CDR3 loop is CASSRDSSYEQYF. The CDR3 coding sequence is TGTGCCAGCAGCCGGGACAGCTCCTACGAGCAGTACTTC.

The chain joins TRBV19 to TRBJ1-4; D is unclear. CDR1 and CDR2 (germline): LNHDA, SQIVND (reference sequence). Trimming took 6 bases from V and 2 from J, leaving 10 bases between them. The CDR3 is 14 amino acids. This CDR3 reads CASRGGRTNEKLFF. CDR3 DNA: TGTGCCAGTAGGGGAGGGAGGACTAATGAAAAACTGTTTTTT.

This clone appeared a single time. V is TRBV6-5 and J is TRBJ1-4; the match to TRBD1 covers 8 bases. The CDR3 totals 15 residues. Germline V gives CDR1 MNHEY, CDR2 SVGAGI. The V segment lost 6 bases and the J segment 5 bases; nucleotides outside the gene matches: 8. The CDR3 nucleotides read TGTGCCAGCAGAGATACAGGGGGGCAGAATGAAAAACTGTTTTTT. Encoded protein: CASRDTGGQNEKLFF.

The chain recombines TRBV7-8 with TRBJ1-5, with 7 bases lining up with TRBD1. V trimming: 2 bases; J trimming: 0 bases; junction bases outside the gene matches: 4. There are 16 residues in the CDR3. Germline V gene lookup returns CDR1 SGHVS and CDR2 FQNEAQ. CDR3 region: CASSLQGQDSNQPQHF. CDR3 in DNA: TGTGCCAGCAGCTTACAAGGACAGGATAGCAATCAGCCCCAGCATTTT.

Here the CDR3 DNA reads TGTGCCAGCAGTGACCTCGCCGACAGAGATACTGAAGCTTTCTTT. It specifies CASSDLADRDTEAFF. This chain links TRBV6-1 with TRBJ1-1; D may be TRBD1 (5 bases). Per the germline V gene, CDR1 is MNHNS and CDR2 is SASEGT. Trimming took 3 bases from V and 5 from J, leaving 16 bases between them. The CDR3 totals 15 residues.

The chain links TRBV7-2 to TRBJ1-5; D might be TRBD1 (6 bases). Germline V gene lookup returns CDR1 SGHTA and CDR2 FQGNSA. The CDR3 runs to 17 residues. Trimming removed 5 bases at V and 7 bases at J, with 24 bases between. The CDR3 sequence: CASSQRDTLQGLQPQHF. The CDR3 DNA follows: TGTGCCAGCAGCCAACGGGACACCCTCCAGGGATTGCAGCCCCAGCATTTT.

The V gene is TRBV7-3, the J gene TRBJ2-1, with 8 bases aligning to TRBD1. V lost 3 bases to trimming and J lost 3 bases; unmatched junction nucleotides: 7. Germline V CDR1 and CDR2: SGHTA, FQGTGA. The CDR3 covers 16 residues. CDR3 residues: CASSFTGQGNYNEQFF. CDR3 sequence (DNA): TGTGCCAGCAGCTTCACCGGACAGGGTAACTACAATGAGCAGTTCTTC.

J is TRBJ1-1 and V is TRBV19; no firm D call. The ends were cut back, 4 bases at V and 7 bases at J, with 13 bases in the middle. Looked up from germline, CDR1 is LNHDA and CDR2 is SQIVND (reference sequence). The CDR3 is 13 amino acids. Written as DNA, the CDR3 is TGTGCCAGTAGTACGCCAGGATACTTTGAAGCTTTCTTT. It is translated as CASSTPGYFEAFF.

V gene TRBV7-3 combines with J gene TRBJ2-1, with a possible D match to TRBD1 (6 bases). Between the trimmed V and J ends, which lost 4 bases and 8 bases, there was a span of 12 bases. In germline, CDR1 is SGHTA, CDR2 FQGTGA. This CDR3 contains 13 residues. CDR3 in amino acids: CASSSGQFDEQFF. CDR3 bases: TGTGCCAGCAGCTCTGGACAGTTCGATGAGCAGTTCTTC.

V is TRBV6-1 and J is TRBJ2-5; D is possibly TRBD1 (5 bases). The V gene's germline CDR1 is MNHNS and CDR2 SASEGT. The V gene lost 3 bases and the J gene lost 4 bases, with 18 bases spanning the gap. The CDR3 is made up of 16 amino acids. The CDR3 region has the DNA TGTGCCAGCAGTGATGCGCAGGGAATTTCGGTAGAGACCCAGTACTTC. It yields the protein CASSDAQGISVETQYF.

This clone was counted between two and nine times. The chain combines TRBV6-5 with TRBJ1-2; the D gene is possibly TRBD1 (5 bases). CDR1 is MNHEY, CDR2 SVGAGI, per germline. The CDR3 has 15 amino acids. Deletions cut 6 bases from V and 2 bases from J, with 16 bases between. The CDR3 region is CASRSDSGGNYGYTF. Here the CDR3 DNA reads TGTGCCAGCAGGTCCGACAGTGGGGGGAACTATGGCTACACCTTC.

Turning to this clone: This may come from a read error, since a much larger clone is one base off. The chain recombines TRBV6-5 with TRBJ1-2, with a tentative D call TRBD1 (6 bases). Germline V gene data show CDR1 as MNHEY and CDR2 as SVGAGI. The CDR3 consists of 13 residues. V was trimmed by 5 bases and J by 3 bases, leaving 10 bases between them. CDR3 sequence reads: CASSLQGHYGYTF. Here the CDR3 DNA reads TGTGCCAGCAGTCTACAGGGCCACTATGGCTACACCTTC.

In its sample, this clone was seen once. CDR3 residues: CASSQGAIPYNEQFF. The CDR3 DNA reads TGTGCCAGCAGCCAGGGGGCGATTCCCTACAATGAGCAGTTCTTC. The rearrangement links TRBV7-3 to TRBJ2-1; 8 bases are a match to TRBD1. CDR1 is SGHTA and CDR2 is FQGTGA in the germline V gene. The CDR3 length is 15 residues. V gave up 5 bases and J gave up 2 bases; unmatched junction bases: 5.

The chain combines TRBV6-5 with TRBJ2-1; 9 bases are shared with TRBD2. Germline CDR1 and CDR2: MNHEY and SVGAGI. This CDR3 region has 15 residues. Trimming cost V 2 bases and J 7 bases; bases outside gene matches: 6. DNA of the CDR3: TGTGCCAGCAGTTACGCTGGCGGGAGGGCAAATGAGCAGTTCTTC. Its translation is CASSYAGGRANEQFF.

The chain has TRBV29-1 and TRBJ2-5; D possibly corresponds to TRBD2 (7 bases). V was clipped by 4 bases and J by 6 bases, with 15 bases between them. The germline V gene has CDR1 SQVTM and CDR2 ANQGSEA. The CDR3 sequence is 13 residues long. CDR3 sequence reads: CSVVPGGPKTQYF. CDR3 DNA: TGCAGCGTTGTACCCGGGGGGCCCAAGACCCAGTACTTC.

The rearrangement joins TRBV5-4 to TRBJ1-1, with D perhaps TRBD1 (6 bases). In germline, CDR1 is SGHNT, CDR2 YYREEE (reference sequence). With 3 bases removed from V and 3 bases from J, the gap between germline ends came to 12 bases. The CDR3 covers 14 residues. CDR3 sequence: CASSSLQGHTEAFF. CDR3 DNA sequence: TGTGCCAGCAGCTCACTACAGGGACACACTGAAGCTTTCTTT.

V gene TRBV5-1 combines with J gene TRBJ2-7, with D possibly TRBD1 on 5 matching bases. The CDR3 runs to 13 residues. The V end lost 0 bases, the J end lost 2 bases, and 6 bases lay between the germline ends. Germline V lookup: CDR1 SGHRS, CDR2 YFSETQ. The DNA of the CDR3 is TGCGCCAGCAGCTTGGAGACAGCCTACGAGCAGTACTTC. Translating it yields CASSLETAYEQYF.

V usage is TRBV12-3 or TRBV12-4 and J usage is TRBJ2-5; the D is unclear. The CDR3 extends over 13 amino acids. V was shortened by 5 bases and J by 4 bases, with 11 bases between the two germline ends. CDR3 sequence: CASSPKISETQYF. As DNA, the CDR3 is TGTGCCAGCAGTCCTAAGATCTCAGAGACCCAGTACTTC.

The chain couples TRBV28 to TRBJ1-1; 7 bases line up with TRBD1. V shed 2 bases and J 3 bases; nucleotides not matched to a gene: 6. Per the germline V gene, CDR1 is MDHEN and CDR2 is SYDVKM. The CDR3 runs 15 residues. The CDR3 protein is CASSLHRGRDTEAFF. CDR3 nucleotide sequence: TGTGCCAGCAGTTTACACAGGGGTCGGGACACTGAAGCTTTCTTT.

This clone occurred once. The J gene is TRBJ1-2, the V gene TRBV5-1; D is undetermined. The V gene lost 0 bases and the J gene lost 8 bases, with 11 bases spanning the gap. Germline V gene sequence: CDR1 SGHRS, CDR2 YFSETQ. The CDR3 extends over 13 amino acids. The chain's CDR3 is CASSLDGRPGYTF. As DNA, the CDR3 is TGCGCCAGCAGCTTGGACGGCAGGCCCGGCTACACCTTC.

This clone was counted only a few times. The rearrangement links TRBV28 to TRBJ1-2, with D perhaps matching TRBD1 (6 bases). Germline V gene lookup returns CDR1 MDHEN and CDR2 SYDVKM. There are 12 residues in the CDR3. V was pared by 6 bases and J by 9 bases, with 14 bases between. The CDR3 DNA sequence: TGTGCCAGCAGGTCCAACAGGGAGAGCTACACCTTC. Translation gives CASRSNRESYTF.